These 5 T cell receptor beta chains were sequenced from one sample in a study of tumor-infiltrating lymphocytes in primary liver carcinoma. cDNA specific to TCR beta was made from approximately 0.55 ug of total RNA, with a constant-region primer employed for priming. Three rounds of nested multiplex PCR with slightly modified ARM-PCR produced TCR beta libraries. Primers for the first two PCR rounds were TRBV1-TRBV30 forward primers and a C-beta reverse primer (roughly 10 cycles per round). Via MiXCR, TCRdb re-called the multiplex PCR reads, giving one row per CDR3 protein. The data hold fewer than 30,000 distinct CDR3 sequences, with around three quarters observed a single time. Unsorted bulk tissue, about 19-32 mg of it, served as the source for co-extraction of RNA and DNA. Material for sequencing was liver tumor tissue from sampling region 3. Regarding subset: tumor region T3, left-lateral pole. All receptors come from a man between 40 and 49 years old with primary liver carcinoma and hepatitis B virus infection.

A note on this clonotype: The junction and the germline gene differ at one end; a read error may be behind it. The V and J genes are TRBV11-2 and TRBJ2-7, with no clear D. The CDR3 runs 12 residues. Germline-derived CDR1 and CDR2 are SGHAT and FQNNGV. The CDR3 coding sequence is TGTGCCAGCAGCTGGAGAGTAGACGAGCACTATTTC. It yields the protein CASSWRVDEHYF. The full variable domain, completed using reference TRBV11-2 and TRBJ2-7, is EAGVAQSPRYKIIEKRQSVAFWCNPISGHATLYWYQQILGQGPKLLIQFQNNGVVDDSQLPKDRFSAERLKGVDSTLKIQPAKLEDSAVYLCASSWRVDEHYFGPGTRLTVT.

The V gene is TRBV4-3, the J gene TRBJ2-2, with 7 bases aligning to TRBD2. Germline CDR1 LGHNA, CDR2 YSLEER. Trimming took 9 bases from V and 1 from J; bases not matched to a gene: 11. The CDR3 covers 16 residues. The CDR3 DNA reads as TGCGCCAGTAACCAATCACCTAGCGGGAACACCGGGGAGCTGTTTTTT. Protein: CASNQSPSGNTGELFF.

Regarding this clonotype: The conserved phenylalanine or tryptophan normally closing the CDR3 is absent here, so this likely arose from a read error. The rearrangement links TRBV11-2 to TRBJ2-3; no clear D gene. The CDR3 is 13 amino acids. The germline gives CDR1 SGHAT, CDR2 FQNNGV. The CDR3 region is CANSCRTADKQYI. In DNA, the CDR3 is TGTGCCAACAGCTGCAGAACGGCAGATAAGCAGTATATT.

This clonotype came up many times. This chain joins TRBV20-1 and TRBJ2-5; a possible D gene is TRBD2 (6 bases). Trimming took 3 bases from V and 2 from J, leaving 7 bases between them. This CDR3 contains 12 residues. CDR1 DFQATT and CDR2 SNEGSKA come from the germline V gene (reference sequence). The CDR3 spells CSARGLQETQYF. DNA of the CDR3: TGCAGTGCTAGGGGACTGCAAGAGACCCAGTACTTC.

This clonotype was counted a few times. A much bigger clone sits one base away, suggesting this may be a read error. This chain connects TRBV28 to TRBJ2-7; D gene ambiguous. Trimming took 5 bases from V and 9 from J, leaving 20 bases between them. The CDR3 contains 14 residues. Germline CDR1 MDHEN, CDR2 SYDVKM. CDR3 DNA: TGTGCCAGCAGTCCCGGTCCCAGTTCTAACGTGCAGTACTTC. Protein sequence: CASSPGPSSNVQYF.